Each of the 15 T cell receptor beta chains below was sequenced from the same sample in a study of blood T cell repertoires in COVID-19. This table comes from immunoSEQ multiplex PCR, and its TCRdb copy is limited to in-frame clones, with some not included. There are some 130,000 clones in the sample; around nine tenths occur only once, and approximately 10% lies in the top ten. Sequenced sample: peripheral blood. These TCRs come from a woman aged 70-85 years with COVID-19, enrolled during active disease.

The CDR3: CASRRTGVDGELFF. The CDR3 region has the DNA TGTGCCAGCAGAAGGACAGGGGTGGACGGGGAGCTGTTTTTT. The chain couples TRBV2 to TRBJ2-2, with 9 bases aligning to TRBD1. This CDR3 spans 14 amino acids. J lost 7 bases, V lost 6 bases, and 6 bases had no gene match. Germline loops: CDR1 SNHLY, CDR2 FYNNEI.

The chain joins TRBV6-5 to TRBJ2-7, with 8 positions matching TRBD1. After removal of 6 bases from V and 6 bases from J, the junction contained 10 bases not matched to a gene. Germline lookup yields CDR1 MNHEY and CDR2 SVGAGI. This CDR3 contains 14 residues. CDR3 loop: CASRSTGQGGEQYF. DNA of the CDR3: TGTGCCAGCAGATCAACCGGACAGGGAGGCGAGCAGTACTTC.

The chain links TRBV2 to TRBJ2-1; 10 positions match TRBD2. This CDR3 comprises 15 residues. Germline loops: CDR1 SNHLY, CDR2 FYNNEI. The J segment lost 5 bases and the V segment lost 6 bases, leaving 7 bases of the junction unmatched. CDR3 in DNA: TGTGCCAGCAGGGAGCGGGGGGGCCACAACAATGAGCAGTTCTTC. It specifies CASRERGGHNNEQFF.

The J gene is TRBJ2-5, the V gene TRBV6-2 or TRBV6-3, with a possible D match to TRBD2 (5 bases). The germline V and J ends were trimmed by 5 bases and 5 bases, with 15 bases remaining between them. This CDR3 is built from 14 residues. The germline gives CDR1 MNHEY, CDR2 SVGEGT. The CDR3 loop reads CASSLLRVAETQYF. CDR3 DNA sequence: TGTGCCAGCAGTCTACTGAGGGTGGCGGAGACCCAGTACTTC.

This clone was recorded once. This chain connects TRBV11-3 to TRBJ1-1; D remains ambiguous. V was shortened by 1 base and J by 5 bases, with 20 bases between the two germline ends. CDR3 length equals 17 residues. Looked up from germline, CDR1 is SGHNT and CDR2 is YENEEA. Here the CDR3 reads CASSLGGQTTSGTEAFF. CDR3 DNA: TGTGCCAGCAGCTTAGGAGGGCAGACCACTTCGGGGACTGAAGCTTTCTTT.

CDR3 nucleotide sequence: TGTGCCAGCAGCCGCGACAGGGGAGAAGATACGCAGTATTTT. Translation: CASSRDRGEDTQYF. The gene calls are TRBV7-9 and TRBJ2-3, with TRBD1 identical over 8 bases. The length of the CDR3 is 14 residues. Trimming took 5 bases from V and 5 from J; bases not matched to a gene: 6. The germline V gene has CDR1 SEHNR and CDR2 FQNEAQ (reference sequence).

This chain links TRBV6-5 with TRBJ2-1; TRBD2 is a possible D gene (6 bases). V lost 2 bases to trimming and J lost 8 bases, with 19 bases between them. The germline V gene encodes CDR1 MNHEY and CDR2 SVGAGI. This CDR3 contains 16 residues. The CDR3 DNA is TGTGCCAGCAGTTACGATCGGACTACCGTCGGGTATGAGCAGTTCTTC. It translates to CASSYDRTTVGYEQFF.

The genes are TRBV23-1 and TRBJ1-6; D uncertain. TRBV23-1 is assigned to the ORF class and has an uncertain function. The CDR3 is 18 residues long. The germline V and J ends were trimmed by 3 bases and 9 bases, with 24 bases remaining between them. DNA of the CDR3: TGCGCCAGCAGTCACCGGGGTTATGTTTGTAAGGTCGGTTCACCCCTCCACTTT. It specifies CASSHRGYVCKVGSPLHF.

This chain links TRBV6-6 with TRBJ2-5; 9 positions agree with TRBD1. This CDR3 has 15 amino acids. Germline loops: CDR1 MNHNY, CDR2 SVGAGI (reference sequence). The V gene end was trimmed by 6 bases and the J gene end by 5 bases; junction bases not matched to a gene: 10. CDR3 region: CASSRQGEASETQYF. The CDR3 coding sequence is TGTGCCAGCAGCCGACAGGGGGAGGCTAGCGAGACCCAGTACTTC.

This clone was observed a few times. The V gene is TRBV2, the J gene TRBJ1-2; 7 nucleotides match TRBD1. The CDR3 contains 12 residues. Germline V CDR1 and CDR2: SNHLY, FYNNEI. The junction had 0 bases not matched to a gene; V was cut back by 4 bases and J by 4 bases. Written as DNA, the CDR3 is TGTGCCAGCAGTGGGGACAGCTATGGCTACACCTTC. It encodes CASSGDSYGYTF.

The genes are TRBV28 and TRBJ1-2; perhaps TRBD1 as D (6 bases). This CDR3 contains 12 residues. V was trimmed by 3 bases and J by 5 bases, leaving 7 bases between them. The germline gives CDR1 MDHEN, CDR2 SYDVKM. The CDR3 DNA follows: TGTGCCAGCAGTTTCAGGGGATATGGCTACACCTTC. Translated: CASSFRGYGYTF.

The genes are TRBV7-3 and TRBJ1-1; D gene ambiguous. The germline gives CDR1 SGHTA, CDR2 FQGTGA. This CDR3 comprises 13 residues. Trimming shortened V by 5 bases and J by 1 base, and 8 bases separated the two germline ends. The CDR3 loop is CASSGYKNTEAFF. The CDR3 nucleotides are TGTGCCAGCAGCGGTTACAAGAACACTGAAGCTTTCTTT. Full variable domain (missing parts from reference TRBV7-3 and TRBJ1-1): GAGVSQTPSNKVTEKGKYVELRCDPISGHTALYWYRQSLGQGPEFLIYFQGTGAADDSGLPNDRFFAVRPEGSVSTLKIQRTERGDSAVYLCASSGYKNTEAFFGQGTRLTVV.

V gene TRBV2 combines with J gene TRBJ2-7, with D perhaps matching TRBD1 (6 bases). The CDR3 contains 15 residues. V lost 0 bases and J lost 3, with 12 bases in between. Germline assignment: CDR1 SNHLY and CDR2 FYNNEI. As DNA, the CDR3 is TGTGCCAGCAGTGAAGCGGGGACACCCGGCTACGAGCAGTACTTC. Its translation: CASSEAGTPGYEQYF.

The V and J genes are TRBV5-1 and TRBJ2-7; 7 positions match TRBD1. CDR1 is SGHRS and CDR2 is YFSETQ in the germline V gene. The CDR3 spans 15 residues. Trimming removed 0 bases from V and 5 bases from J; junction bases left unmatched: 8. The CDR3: CASSLGQGRAHEQYF. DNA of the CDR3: TGCGCCAGCAGCTTGGGACAGGGTAGGGCCCACGAGCAGTACTTC.

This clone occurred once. As DNA, the CDR3 is TGTGCCAGCAGCCCACAACAAAGAACCTCTGGAAACACCATATATTTT. Translating it yields CASSPQQRTSGNTIYF. The genes are TRBV9 and TRBJ1-3; D unresolved. The CDR3 loop spans 16 amino acids. V dropped 4 bases and J dropped 0 bases, with 14 bases sitting between them. CDR1 is SGDLS, CDR2 YYNGEE, per germline.